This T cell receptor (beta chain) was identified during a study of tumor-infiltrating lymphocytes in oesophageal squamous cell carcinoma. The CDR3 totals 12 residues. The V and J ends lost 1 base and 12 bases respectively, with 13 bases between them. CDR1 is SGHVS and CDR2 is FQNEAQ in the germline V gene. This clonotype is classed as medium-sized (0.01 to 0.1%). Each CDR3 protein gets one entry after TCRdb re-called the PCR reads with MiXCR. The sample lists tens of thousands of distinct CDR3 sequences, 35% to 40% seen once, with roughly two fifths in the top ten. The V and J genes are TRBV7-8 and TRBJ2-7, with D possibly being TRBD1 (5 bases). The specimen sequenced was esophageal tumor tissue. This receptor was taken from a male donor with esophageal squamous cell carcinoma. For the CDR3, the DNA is TGTGCCAGCAGCTTAGTTTGGGGCTATTCGTACTTC. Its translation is CASSLVWGYSYF.